The entry below gives a single T cell receptor beta chain sequence along with its context. Its antigen is unidentified. This sample is drawn from a study of T cell repertoires in cytomegalovirus infection. Study-level information: An indication of both CMV infection and matching HLA type came from public TCR beta signatures.

TCRdb ran MiXCR on the reads and lists one entry per CDR3 protein. The data hold around 300,000 distinct CDR3 sequences, with 20% to 25% observed a single time. Study-level points and caveats: Cumulative frequency of public TCR beta families picked out carriers of CMV plus the relevant HLA. Clonotypes of TCR beta that were HLA-C-restricted and CMV-specific dominated the ex vivo response.

V shed 6 bases and J shed 5 bases, with 16 bases lying between them. The length of the CDR3 is 14 residues. Germline CDR1 reads MNHNS; CDR2 reads SASEGT. The sequences come from cultured PBMCs, collected from culture after CMV antigen stimulation. The receptor was isolated from a human donor in good health (CMV status not recorded). Some clones in this sample may be carry-over from other donors' samples. The rearrangement uses TRBV6-1 and TRBJ1-1, with no clear D. In DNA, the CDR3 is TGTGCCAGCAGCACCCAAGGCTTCCGAACTGAAGCTTTCTTT. Encoded protein: CASSTQGFRTEAFF.